This TCR beta chain was captured by sequencing in a study of blood T cells in healthy people across ages. Overall study findings and caveats: Per million T cells, the diversity of TCR beta decreased roughly linearly as age advanced. Estimated diversity across one million T cells was deemed an underestimate.

The use of a sample-barcoded 5' primer and a J-beta primer mix characterized a second PCR of roughly 7 to 12 cycles. TCRdb passed the 5' RACE reads through MiXCR, listing each CDR3 protein once. The table shows about 720,000 distinct CDR3 sequences, with roughly 25% occurring only once. Extractions gave at least 5.5 micrograms of total RNA per sample. Points on this clonotype: The target antigen is unknown.

Separately, the same data were catalogued under a study of T cells of mothers and their children.

Sequencing was carried out using blood. The sequence derives from a boy aged 5-17 years in good health.

The CDR3 coding sequence is TGCAGCGTTGAAGATAAGCAGGGGGCTTACAATGAGCAGTTCTTC. It specifies CSVEDKQGAYNEQFF. J is TRBJ2-1 and V is TRBV29-1, with 8 positions matching TRBD1. Germline loops: CDR1 SQVTM, CDR2 ANQGSEA. This CDR3 contains 15 residues. V gave up 0 bases and J gave up 4 bases; unmatched junction bases: 5.